A selection of T cell receptor beta chains follows, all from one sample in a study of CD8 T cells in Susac syndrome. A single record per CDR3 protein comes from TCRdb applying MiXCR to the immunoSEQ multiplex PCR reads. This table has around 90,000 distinct CDR3 sequences, about 96% appearing once. The sequenced sample consisted of CD8+ T cells from PBMCs. These receptors all stem from a human donor with Susac syndrome. Both conserved end residues are part of each CDR3. A D gene is named only where the DNA matches it firmly. Some rows mark clone size as missing; the rest say once, few, many or name a class of expanded clone.

d_gene	len	abundance	v_gene	j_gene	CDR3nt	CDR3aa
TRBD2	15	NA	TRBV24-1	TRBJ2-3	TGTGCCACCAGTGATTGGGCGGGGGGACCAGATACGCAGTATTTT	CATSDWAGGPDTQYF
NA	15	NA	TRBV20-1	TRBJ1-1	TGCAGTGCCAACGGAAGACAGCCAAAGAACACTGAAGCTTTCTTT	CSANGRQPKNTEAFF
NA	15	NA	TRBV27	TRBJ2-3	TGTGCCAGCAGTTTAGCGGCAGGGGGCACAGATACGCAGTATTTT	CASSLAAGGTDTQYF
TRBD1	13	NA	TRBV29-1	TRBJ1-2	TGCAGCGTTGAAGGACAGGGAACGGGTGGCTACACCTTC	CSVEGQGTGGYTF
NA	15	NA	TRBV7-2	TRBJ2-7	TGTGCCAGCAGCTTAGGGGCGGCAGGGCTCTACGAGCAGTACTTC	CASSLGAAGLYEQYF
NA	12	NA	TRBV29-1	TRBJ2-2	TGCAGCGTTGAGACGGACACCGGGGAGCTGTTTTTT	CSVETDTGELFF
TRBD1	12	NA	TRBV29-1	TRBJ1-4	TGCAGCGTCGGGACAGGGGGCGGAAAACTGTTTTTT	CSVGTGGGKLFF
NA	14	NA	TRBV20-1	TRBJ1-6	TGCAGTGCTAGTACGGCAGGGTATAATTCACCCCTCCACTTT	CSASTAGYNSPLHF
TRBD2	14	NA	TRBV6-5	TRBJ2-2	TGTGCCAGCAGTTACGCGGGGGGCACCGGGGAGCTGTTTTTT	CASSYAGGTGELFF
NA	17	NA	TRBV30	TRBJ2-2	TGTGCCTGGAGTGTAGGAGGGTTCGGTGGGGACACCGGGGAGCTGTTTTTT	CAWSVGGFGGDTGELFF
TRBD1	14	NA	TRBV11-2	TRBJ1-2	TGTGCCAGCAGCGCAGCCGGGACAGTCTATGGCTACACCTTC	CASSAAGTVYGYTF
NA	13	NA	TRBV4-1	TRBJ2-5	TGCGCCAGCAGCCCTGGCGGTACAGAGACCCAGTACTTC	CASSPGGTETQYF
NA	15	NA	TRBV12-3/TRBV12-4	TRBJ2-3	TGTGCCAGCACCACCGCGGGTTTCAGCACAGATACGCAGTATTTT	CASTTAGFSTDTQYF
NA	15	NA	TRBV7-6	TRBJ1-1	TGTGCCAGCAGCTTACAGGGGCGGATGAACACTGAAGCTTTCTTT	CASSLQGRMNTEAFF
NA	14	NA	TRBV2	TRBJ1-1	TGTGCCAGCAGAGTGGACAGCATGAACACTGAAGCTTTCTTT	CASRVDSMNTEAFF
NA	15	NA	TRBV30	TRBJ2-4	TGTGCCTGGGGAATTAGCGATCTAGCCAAAAACATGCAGTACTTC	CAWGISDLAKNMQYF
NA	15	NA	TRBV28	TRBJ2-1	TGTGCCAGCAGCCCTCGCAGAGTAACCTACAATGAGCAGTTCTTC	CASSPRRVTYNEQFF
NA	13	once	TRBV4-2	TRBJ1-1	TGTGCCAGCAAACAGGGAATGAACACTGAAGCTTTCTTT	CASKQGMNTEAFF
TRBD1	12	NA	TRBV29-1	TRBJ1-4	TGCAGCGTTGCCAGGGGGCCTGAAAAACTGTTTTTT	CSVARGPEKLFF
NA	15	NA	TRBV10-2	TRBJ2-7	TGCGCCAGCAGTGGAGGGCTAGCTTACGGATACGAGCAGTACTTC	CASSGGLAYGYEQYF
TRBD2	14	NA	TRBV27	TRBJ2-4	TGTGCCAGCAGTCTGACTAGCGGGGGGAGCATTCAGTACTTC	CASSLTSGGSIQYF
TRBD2	14	once	TRBV19	TRBJ2-1	TGTGCCAGTAGCCTCGTGGGGCTAGCGGTTGAGCAGTTCTTC	CASSLVGLAVEQFF
TRBD1	15	NA	TRBV9	TRBJ1-1	TGTGCCAGCAGCGTAGAACAGGGGGGAGGCACTGAAGCTTTCTTT	CASSVEQGGGTEAFF
NA	14	NA	TRBV29-1	TRBJ1-2	TGCAGCGTCTCCTTTGTGAGGGGGGAAGAGGGCTACACCTTC	CSVSFVRGEEGYTF
NA	16	NA	TRBV12-3/TRBV12-4	TRBJ2-7	TGTGCCAGCAGTTTAGACGGGACGAGCTCCCTCTACGAGCAGTACTTC	CASSLDGTSSLYEQYF
NA	14	NA	TRBV7-2	TRBJ2-5	TGTGCCAGCAGCTTAGTTGGACTCCCAGAGACCCAGTACTTC	CASSLVGLPETQYF